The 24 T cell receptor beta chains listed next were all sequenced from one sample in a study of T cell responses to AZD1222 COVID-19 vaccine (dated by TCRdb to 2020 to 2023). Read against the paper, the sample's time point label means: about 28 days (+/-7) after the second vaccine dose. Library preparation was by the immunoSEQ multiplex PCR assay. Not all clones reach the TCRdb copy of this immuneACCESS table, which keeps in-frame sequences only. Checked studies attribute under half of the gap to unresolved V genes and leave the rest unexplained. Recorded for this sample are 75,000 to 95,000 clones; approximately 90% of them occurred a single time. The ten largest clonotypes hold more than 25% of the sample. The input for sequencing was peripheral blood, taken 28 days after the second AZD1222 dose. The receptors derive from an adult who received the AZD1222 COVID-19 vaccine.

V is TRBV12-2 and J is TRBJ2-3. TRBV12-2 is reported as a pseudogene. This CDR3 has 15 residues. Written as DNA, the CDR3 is TGTGCAAGTCGCCCCAGGTGGGGACCATTCCCTACGCAGTATTTT. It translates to CASRPRWGPFPTQYF.

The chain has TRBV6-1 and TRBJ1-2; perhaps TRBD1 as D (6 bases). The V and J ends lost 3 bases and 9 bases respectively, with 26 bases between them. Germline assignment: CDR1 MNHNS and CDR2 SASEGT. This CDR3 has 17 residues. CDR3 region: CASSENNRDPNWQRYTF. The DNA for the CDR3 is TGTGCCAGCAGTGAGAATAACAGGGACCCGAACTGGCAACGCTACACCTTC.

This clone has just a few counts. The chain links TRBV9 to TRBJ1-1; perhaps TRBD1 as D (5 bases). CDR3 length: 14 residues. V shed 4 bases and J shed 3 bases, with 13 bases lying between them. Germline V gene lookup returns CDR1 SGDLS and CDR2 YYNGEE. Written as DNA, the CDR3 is TGTGCCAGCAGCCCGGGACCGTCCTACACTGAAGCTTTCTTT. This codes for CASSPGPSYTEAFF.

The CDR3 spells CASSKVGFTEAFF. CDR3 nucleotides: TGTGCCAGCAGCAAAGTGGGATTCACTGAAGCTTTCTTT. V gene TRBV21-1 combines with J gene TRBJ1-1. TRBV21-1 is designated a pseudogene. The CDR3 loop spans 13 amino acids.

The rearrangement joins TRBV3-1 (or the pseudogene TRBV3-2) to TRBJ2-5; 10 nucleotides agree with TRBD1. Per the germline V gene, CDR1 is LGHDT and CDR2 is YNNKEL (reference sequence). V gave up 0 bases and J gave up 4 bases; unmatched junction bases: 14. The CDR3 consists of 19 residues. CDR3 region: CASSQDLDSGTGAPETQYF. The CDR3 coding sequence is TGTGCCAGCAGCCAAGATCTCGATTCCGGGACAGGGGCCCCAGAGACCCAGTACTTC.

CDR3 sequence reads: CASSLTAGTGHNSPLHF. The DNA of the CDR3 is TGTGCCAGCAGCTTAACCGCCGGGACAGGACATAATTCACCCCTCCACTTT. The V call is TRBV7-3, the J call TRBJ1-6; TRBD1 agrees at 8 bases. After removal of 0 bases from V and 5 bases from J, the junction contained 6 bases not matched to a gene. Germline V CDR1 and CDR2: SGHTA, FQGTGA. This CDR3 has 17 amino acids.

In DNA form, the CDR3 reads TGTGCCAGCAGCTTTTGGCAGGGAGTCCGTGGCTACACCTTC. Its protein product is CASSFWQGVRGYTF. The chain has TRBV11-2 and TRBJ1-2; tentative D call: TRBD1 (5 bases). The CDR3 has 14 amino acids. Between the trimmed V and J ends, which lost 3 bases and 7 bases, there was a span of 15 bases. CDR1 SGHAT and CDR2 FQNNGV come from the germline V gene.

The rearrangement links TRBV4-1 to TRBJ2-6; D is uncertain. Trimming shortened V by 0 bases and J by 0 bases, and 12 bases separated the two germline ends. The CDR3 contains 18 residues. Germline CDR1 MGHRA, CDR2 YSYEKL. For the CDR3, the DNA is TGCGCCAGCAGCCAAGACTCAGCCCCCTACTCTGGGGCCAACGTCCTGACTTTC. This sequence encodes CASSQDSAPYSGANVLTF.

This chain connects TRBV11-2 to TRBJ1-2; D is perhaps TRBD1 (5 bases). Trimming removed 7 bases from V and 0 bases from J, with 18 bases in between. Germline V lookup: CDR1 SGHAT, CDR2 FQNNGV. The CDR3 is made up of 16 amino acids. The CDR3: CASTLIYGGTNYGYTF. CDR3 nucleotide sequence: TGTGCCAGCACCTTGATATACGGGGGGACTAACTATGGCTACACCTTC.

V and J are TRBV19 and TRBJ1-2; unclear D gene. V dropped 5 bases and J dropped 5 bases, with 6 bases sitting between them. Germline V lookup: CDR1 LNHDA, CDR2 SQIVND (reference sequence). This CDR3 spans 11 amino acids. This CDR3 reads CASSRAYGYTF. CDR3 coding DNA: TGTGCCAGTAGTCGGGCATATGGCTACACCTTC.

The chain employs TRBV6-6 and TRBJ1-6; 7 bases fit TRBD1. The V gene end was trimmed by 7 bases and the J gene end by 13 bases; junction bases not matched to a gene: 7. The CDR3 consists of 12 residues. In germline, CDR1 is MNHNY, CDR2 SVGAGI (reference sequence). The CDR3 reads CASNHRGSPLHF. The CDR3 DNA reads TGTGCCAGCAACCACAGGGGTTCGCCCCTCCACTTT.

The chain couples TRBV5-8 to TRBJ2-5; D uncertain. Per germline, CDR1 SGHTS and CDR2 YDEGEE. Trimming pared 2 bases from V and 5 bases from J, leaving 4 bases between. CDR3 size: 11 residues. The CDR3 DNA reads TGTGCCAGCAGCTTCCCCGAGACCCAGTACTTC. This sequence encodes CASSFPETQYF.

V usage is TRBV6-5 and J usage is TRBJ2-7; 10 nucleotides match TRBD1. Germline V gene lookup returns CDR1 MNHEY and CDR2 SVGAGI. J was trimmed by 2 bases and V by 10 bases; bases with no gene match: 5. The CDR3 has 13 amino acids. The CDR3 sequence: CATLDRGAYEQYF. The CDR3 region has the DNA TGTGCCACTCTGGACAGGGGGGCCTACGAGCAGTACTTC.

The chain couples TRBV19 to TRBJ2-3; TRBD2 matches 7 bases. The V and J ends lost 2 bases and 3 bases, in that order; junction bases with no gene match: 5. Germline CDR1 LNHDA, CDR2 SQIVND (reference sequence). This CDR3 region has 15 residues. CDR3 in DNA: TGTGCCAGTAGTATATCCCCGGGACTAACAGATACGCAGTATTTT. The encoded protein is CASSISPGLTDTQYF.

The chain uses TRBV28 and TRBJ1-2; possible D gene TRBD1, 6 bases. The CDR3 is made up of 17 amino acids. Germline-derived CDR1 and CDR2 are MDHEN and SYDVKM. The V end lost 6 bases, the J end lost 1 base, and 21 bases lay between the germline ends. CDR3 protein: CASRHPNRERFNYGYTF. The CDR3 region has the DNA TGTGCCAGCAGACATCCTAACAGGGAACGGTTTAACTATGGCTACACCTTC.

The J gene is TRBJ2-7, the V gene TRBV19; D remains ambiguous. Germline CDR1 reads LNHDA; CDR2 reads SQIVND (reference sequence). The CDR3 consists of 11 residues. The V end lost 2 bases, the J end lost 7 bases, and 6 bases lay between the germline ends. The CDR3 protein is CASSISEEQYF. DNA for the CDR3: TGTGCCAGTAGTATATCCGAGGAGCAGTACTTC.

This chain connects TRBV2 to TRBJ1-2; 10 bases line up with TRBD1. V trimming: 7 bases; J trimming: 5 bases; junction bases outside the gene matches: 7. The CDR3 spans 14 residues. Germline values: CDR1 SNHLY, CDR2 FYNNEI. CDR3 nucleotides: TGTGCCAGCATTATGACAGGGGGCGGTTATGGCTACACCTTC. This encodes CASIMTGGGYGYTF.

CDR3 sequence: CASSYDSRVGYNEQFF. The CDR3 DNA sequence: TGCGCCAGCAGCTATGACTCGCGTGTCGGGTACAATGAGCAGTTCTTC. The chain couples TRBV5-1 to TRBJ2-1; no reliable D call. Trimming cost V 3 bases and J 4 bases, with 17 bases left between them. Germline V CDR1 and CDR2: SGHRS, YFSETQ. The CDR3 is made up of 16 amino acids.

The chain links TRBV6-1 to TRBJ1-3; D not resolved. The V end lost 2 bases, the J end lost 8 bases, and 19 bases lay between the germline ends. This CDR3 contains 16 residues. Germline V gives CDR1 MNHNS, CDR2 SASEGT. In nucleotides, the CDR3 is TGTGCCAGCAGTGAAACGGCGACACGATCGGGTGACACCATATATTTT. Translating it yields CASSETATRSGDTIYF.

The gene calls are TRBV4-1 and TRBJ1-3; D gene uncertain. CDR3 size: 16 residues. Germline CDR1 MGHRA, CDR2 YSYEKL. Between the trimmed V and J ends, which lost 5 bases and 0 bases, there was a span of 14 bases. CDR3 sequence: CASSSPTSRSGNTIYF. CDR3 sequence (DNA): TGCGCCAGCAGCTCCCCGACTTCCCGCTCTGGAAACACCATATATTTT.

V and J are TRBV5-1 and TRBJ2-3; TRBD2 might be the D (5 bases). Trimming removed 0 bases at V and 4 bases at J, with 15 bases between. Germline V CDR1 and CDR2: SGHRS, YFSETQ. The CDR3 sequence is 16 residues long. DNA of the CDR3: TGCGCCAGCAGCTTGGGTGGTGTGGGGAGTGCAGATACGCAGTATTTT. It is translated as CASSLGGVGSADTQYF.

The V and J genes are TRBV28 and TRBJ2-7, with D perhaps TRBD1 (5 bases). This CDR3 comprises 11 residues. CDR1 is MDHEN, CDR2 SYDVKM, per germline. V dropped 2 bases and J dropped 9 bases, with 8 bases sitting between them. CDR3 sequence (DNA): TGTGCCAGCAGTTTACAGGGTCCGCAGTACTTC. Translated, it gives CASSLQGPQYF.

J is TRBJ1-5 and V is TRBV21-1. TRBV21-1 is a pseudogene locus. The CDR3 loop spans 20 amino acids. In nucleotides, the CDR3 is TGTGCCAGCAGCCCGCAATCCGGACTGAGTTTAGGATCGGGCAATCAGCCCCAGCATTTT. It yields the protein CASSPQSGLSLGSGNQPQHF.

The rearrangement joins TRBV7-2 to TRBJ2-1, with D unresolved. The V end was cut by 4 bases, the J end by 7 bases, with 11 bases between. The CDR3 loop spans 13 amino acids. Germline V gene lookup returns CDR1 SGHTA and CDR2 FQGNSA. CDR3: CASSSPVRNEQFF. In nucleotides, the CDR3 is TGTGCCAGCAGCTCCCCAGTTAGGAATGAGCAGTTCTTC.